The present TCR beta chain was sequenced within a study of cytomegalovirus exposure and HLA in healthy donors. Study findings and constraints: Diagnosis of cytomegalovirus status made by the classifier reportedly showed high specificity and sensitivity. Relative to the approximately 700-donor mean, N-insertions were reportedly fewer in an Asian-associated ancestry cluster in a later analysis.

This clone was observed a few times. Antigen: not known. CDR1 is SGHRS and CDR2 is YFSETQ in the germline V gene. Trimming pared 6 bases from V and 9 bases from J, leaving 19 bases between. This CDR3 has 15 amino acids. Among the donors, all were healthy bone marrow donors. The study sampled nominally healthy donors, though unrecorded immune exposures were likely. The PCR made use of 60 Vbeta and 13 Jbeta primers. Some clones are missing from TCRdb's copy, which holds only in-frame ones; the method was immunoSEQ multiplex PCR. The sample includes tens of thousands of clones, roughly 75% of them seen just once.

V and J are TRBV5-1 and TRBJ1-6, with D uncertain. This receptor was taken from a man under 40 in good health and CMV-seropositive. Material: PBMCs. CDR3 DNA: TGCGCCAGCACGGTTGCTATTCTTGGTAGTTCACCCCTCCACTTT. Translated: CASTVAILGSSPLHF.